The T cell receptor (beta chain) under discussion was sequenced for a study of blood T cells in healthy people across ages. A second PCR of about 6 to 11 cycles used a sample-barcoded 5' primer and a J-beta primer mix. TCRdb passed the 5' RACE reads through MiXCR, listing each CDR3 protein once. The sample lists just under 900,000 distinct CDR3 sequences; more than 25% were seen once. This CDR3 has 15 amino acids. From germline, CDR1 is SNHLY and CDR2 FYNNEI. Trimming took off 8 bases at V and 4 bases at J, with 17 bases between the two ends. Sequencing used blood. This TCR was sampled from a woman aged 80 or over in good health. This chain joins TRBV2 and TRBJ1-4; the D gene is possibly TRBD1 (6 bases). CDR3 nucleotide sequence: TGTGCCAGCGCTTCCTTAACAGGGATTAATGAAAAACTGTTTTTT. Encoded protein: CASASLTGINEKLFF.